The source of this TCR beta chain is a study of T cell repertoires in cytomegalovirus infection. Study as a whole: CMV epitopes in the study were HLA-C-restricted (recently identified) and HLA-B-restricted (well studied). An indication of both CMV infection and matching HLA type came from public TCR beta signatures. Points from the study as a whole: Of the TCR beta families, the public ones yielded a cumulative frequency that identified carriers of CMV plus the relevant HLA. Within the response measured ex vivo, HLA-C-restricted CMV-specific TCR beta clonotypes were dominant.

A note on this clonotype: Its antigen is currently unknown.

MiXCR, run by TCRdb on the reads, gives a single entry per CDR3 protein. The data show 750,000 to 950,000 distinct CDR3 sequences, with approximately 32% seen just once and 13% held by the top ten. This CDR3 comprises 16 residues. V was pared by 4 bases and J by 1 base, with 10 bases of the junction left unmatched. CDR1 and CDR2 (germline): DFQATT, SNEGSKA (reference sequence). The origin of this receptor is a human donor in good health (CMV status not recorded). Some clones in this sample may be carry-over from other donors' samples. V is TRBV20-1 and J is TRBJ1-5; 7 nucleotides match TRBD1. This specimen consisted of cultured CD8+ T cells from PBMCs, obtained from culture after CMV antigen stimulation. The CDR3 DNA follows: TGCAGTGCTACCCAGCTTAGACAGGGAAGCAATCAGCCCCAGCATTTT. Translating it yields CSATQLRQGSNQPQHF.